This TCR beta chain was sequenced for a study of graft-versus-host responses after intestinal transplantation. Findings of the study overall: Allografts from individuals with graft-donor T cell macrochimerism displayed high graft-versus-host to host-versus-graft clonal ratios. Early post-transplant HvG declines showed an association with peak circulating GvH clone levels. Researchers found GvH clones in recipient marrow, and some showed up first in ileum or blood.

The CDR3 spans 17 residues. Trimming removed 0 bases at V and 2 bases at J, with 14 bases between. In germline, CDR1 is SNHLY, CDR2 FYNNEI. Method: immunoSEQ multiplex PCR; TCRdb's copy keeps in-frame clones and lacks some. The data contain tens of thousands of clones, roughly 90% of them singletons. On this clone itself: Its antigen is still unknown.

The receptor was derived from a human donor who was the organ donor for an intestinal transplant. The sample was unstimulated CD8+ T cells sorted from spleen or lymph node cells, taken before transplant. This rearrangement joins TRBV2 to TRBJ1-5; D unclear. The CDR3 here is CASSEAEGRVGNQPQHF. The CDR3 coding sequence is TGTGCCAGCAGTGAAGCAGAGGGTCGGGTTGGCAATCAGCCCCAGCATTTT.